The clone carrying this T cell receptor beta chain was counted ten times or more. Described time point: patch test 2, 6 weeks after DPC sensitization. Treatment reported: therapeutic diphenylcyclopropenone sensitization with weekly scalp DPC. Venepuncture was done earlier than the placement of each patch test. Alopecia patients between 18 and 70 years old and suitable for DPC were used as donors. The library tagged individual cDNA molecules with unique molecular identifiers. Source study methods: Samples had a median of approximately 89,000 TCRs, ranging roughly 20,000 to 750,000. TCRdb analysed the RACE reads with MiXCR anew, one entry per CDR3 protein. TCRdb's processing, not the authors' own work, is the source of the V and J calls. There are about 40,000 distinct CDR3 sequences in the sample; 3% to 4% occur only once, and under 8.5% lies in the top ten. This specimen belongs to a study of human T cells and chemical hapten exposure.

Sequences were derived from whole blood, sampled in connection with sensitization to the hapten diphenylcyclopropenone (DPC). This clonotype was sampled from a man between 40 and 49 years old with alopecia areata. Some clones in this sample may be carry-over from other donors' samples.

The CDR3 bases are TGCGCCAGCCGTCCAGCTAGCGGGGGTAACACCGGGGAGCTGTTTTTT. It specifies CASRPASGGNTGELFF. This chain connects TRBV5-1 to TRBJ2-2, with TRBD2 matching 10 bases. J gave up 2 bases and V 7 bases, and 8 bases lay outside the gene matches. The CDR3 extends over 16 amino acids. Germline CDR1 and CDR2: SGHRS and YFSETQ.